This TCR beta chain was retrieved from a study of T cells in Graves' hyperthyroidism and ophthalmopathy. The V and J ends lost 3 bases and 0 bases, in that order; junction bases with no gene match: 2. The CDR3 runs to 15 residues. The germline gives CDR1 DFQATT, CDR2 SNEGSKA (reference sequence). TCR beta CDR3 region amplification was performed from RNA transcripts. The primer set for the first-round RT-PCR of the TCR CDR3 was HTBI. TCRdb re-analysed the multiplex PCR reads in MiXCR, keeping a single row per CDR3 protein. The sample records fewer than 700,000 distinct CDR3 sequences, roughly 16% being singletons.

This clonotype was sampled from a woman younger than 45 with Graves' hyperthyroidism. Sequencing was performed on blood. This chain joins TRBV20-1 and TRBJ2-2, with TRBD2 identical over 9 bases. The CDR3 reads CSASPSGTNTGELFF. The CDR3 DNA reads as TGCAGTGCTAGTCCTAGCGGGACGAACACCGGGGAGCTGTTTTTT.